This entry lists 32 T cell receptor beta chains sequenced from one sample in a study of blood T cell repertoires in COVID-19. The assay was immunoSEQ multiplex PCR, and TCRdb's table has in-frame clones only and misses some. The sample has about 95,000 clones, roughly 76% seen once. Sequenced input: peripheral blood. These receptors came from a man older than 75 with COVID-19, enrolled during active disease.

This clone has a single count. In nucleotides, the CDR3 is TGTGCCAGCAGCCACGCAGATGGCTACACCTTC. It is translated as CASSHADGYTF. The V gene is TRBV3-1 (or the pseudogene TRBV3-2), the J gene TRBJ1-2, with D unresolved. With 3 bases removed from V and 6 bases from J, the gap between germline ends came to 5 bases. The germline CDR1 and CDR2 sequences are LGHDT and YNNKEL (reference sequence). This CDR3 has 11 residues.

J is TRBJ1-3 and V is TRBV5-1, with D tentatively TRBD1 (6 bases). Trimming removed 2 bases from V and 1 base from J, with 13 bases in between. This CDR3 contains 16 residues. CDR1 and CDR2 (germline): SGHRS, YFSETQ. The CDR3 spells CASSFAGAPSGNTIYF. In DNA, the CDR3 is TGCGCCAGCAGCTTCGCGGGGGCCCCATCTGGAAACACCATATATTTT.

CDR3 in DNA: TGTGCCTTACAGGGGGCGAACACTGAAGCTTTCTTT. Translating gives CALQGANTEAFF. The chain uses TRBV30 and TRBJ1-1, with 9 bases identical to TRBD1. Losses at the gene ends were 7 bases for V and 1 base for J; bases not matched to a gene: 1. The CDR3 loop spans 12 amino acids. Germline assignment: CDR1 GTSNPN and CDR2 SVGIG (reference sequence).

The chain uses TRBV6-5 and TRBJ2-1; perhaps TRBD2 as D (5 bases). V was clipped by 6 bases and J by 4 bases, with 10 bases between them. From germline, CDR1 is MNHEY and CDR2 SVGAGI. The CDR3 is 13 residues long. DNA for the CDR3: TGTGCCAGCAGCTCTACTAGATACAATGAGCAGTTCTTC. This gives the protein CASSSTRYNEQFF.

This clone was found once. J is TRBJ2-1 and V is TRBV27; TRBD2 matches at 9 bases. V lost 4 bases to trimming and J lost 2 bases; unmatched junction nucleotides: 9. This CDR3 region has 17 residues. Looked up from germline, CDR1 is MNHEY and CDR2 is SMNVEV (reference sequence). Here the CDR3 reads CASSSITLAGTYNEQFF. CDR3 sequence (DNA): TGTGCCAGCAGTTCAATCACCCTAGCGGGAACCTACAATGAGCAGTTCTTC.

V gene TRBV7-6 combines with J gene TRBJ2-1; 10 nucleotides align to TRBD1. The CDR3 loop spans 16 amino acids. The V gene's germline CDR1 is SGHVS and CDR2 FNYEAQ. Trimming at V came to 5 bases and at J to 6 bases, leaving 10 bases not matched to a gene. CDR3 residues: CASSANYGTGVNEQFF. The DNA of the CDR3 is TGTGCCAGCAGCGCTAACTACGGGACAGGGGTCAATGAGCAGTTCTTC.

The chain employs TRBV2 and TRBJ2-3; TRBD1 matches at 8 bases. Trimming at V came to 11 bases and at J to 2 bases, leaving 6 bases not matched to a gene. Germline V gives CDR1 SNHLY, CDR2 FYNNEI. The CDR3 is 13 residues long. The CDR3 nucleotides are TGTGCCGGACACAGGGGGTTCACAGATACGCAGTATTTT. It is translated as CAGHRGFTDTQYF.

The chain links TRBV19 to TRBJ1-5, with 11 bases matching TRBD1. The ends lost 3 bases at V and 5 bases at J; junction bases unmatched: 12. Looked up from germline, CDR1 is LNHDA and CDR2 is SQIVND (reference sequence). The CDR3 runs 18 residues. DNA of the CDR3: TGTGCCAGTAGTATGATAAGCCTGGGACAGGGGGTCTATCAGCCCCAGCATTTT. Its protein product is CASSMISLGQGVYQPQHF.

The gene calls are TRBV5-6 and TRBJ1-1; no definite D call. This CDR3 has 15 amino acids. Trimming pared 3 bases from V and 4 bases from J, leaving 16 bases between. Looked up from germline, CDR1 is SGHDT and CDR2 is YYEEEE. The CDR3 spells CASSSRRAGSTEAFF. The CDR3 DNA is TGTGCCAGCAGCTCACGACGGGCCGGGAGCACTGAAGCTTTCTTT.

This sequence joins TRBV21-1 and TRBJ1-6; TRBD1 reflects the table's D call only, with no check against the DNA. TRBV21-1 is recorded as a pseudogene. This CDR3 has 17 amino acids. The CDR3 loop reads CASSPDNANTYNSPLHF. The CDR3 nucleotides read TGTGCCAGCAGCCCGGACAACGCTAATACCTATAATTCACCCCTCCACTTT.

The V gene is TRBV12-3 or TRBV12-4, the J gene TRBJ2-7; D not certain. There are 12 residues in the CDR3. V shed 6 bases and J shed 3 bases, with 9 bases lying between them. The CDR3 protein is CASSPTFYEQYF. In DNA, the CDR3 is TGTGCCAGCAGCCCTACGTTCTACGAGCAGTACTTC.

This sequence joins TRBV6-4 and TRBJ2-7; the match to TRBD1 covers 7 bases. This CDR3 has 13 residues. The V gene end was trimmed by 10 bases and the J gene end by 3 bases; junction bases not matched to a gene: 9. Germline assignment: CDR1 MRHNA and CDR2 SNTAGT. The CDR3 loop is CAKEDRLLYEQYF. The DNA of the CDR3 is TGTGCCAAAGAGGACAGGTTACTCTACGAGCAGTACTTC.

The chain recombines TRBV24-1 with TRBJ2-1, with 11 bases that match TRBD2. With V trimmed by 3 bases and J by 7 bases, 7 bases remained unmatched. CDR1 KGHDR and CDR2 SFDVKD come from the germline V gene. This CDR3 has 16 amino acids. The CDR3 DNA sequence: TGTGCCACCAGTGATAGGGTTAGCGGGAGGGTTAATGAGCAGTTCTTC. Translated, it gives CATSDRVSGRVNEQFF.

A single count supports this clone. A read error may account for a junction end that differs from germline. V gene TRBV7-7 combines with J gene TRBJ2-3; 11 nucleotides line up with TRBD1. CDR1 is SSHAT, CDR2 FNYEAQ, per germline (reference sequence). This CDR3 is built from 17 residues. The CDR3 spells CASSLGTGGGKEDTQYF. The CDR3 coding sequence is TGTGCTAGCAGCTTAGGGACAGGGGGAGGTAAGGAAGATACGCAGTATTTT.

The chain is built from TRBV5-1 and TRBJ2-1; tentatively, D is TRBD1 (5 bases). The germline V gene encodes CDR1 SGHRS and CDR2 YFSETQ. The CDR3 runs to 13 residues. The V end was cut by 0 bases, the J end by 7 bases, with 8 bases between. The CDR3 loop reads CASSLEQANEQFF. CDR3 coding DNA: TGCGCCAGCAGCTTGGAACAGGCAAATGAGCAGTTCTTC.

V usage is TRBV6-5 and J usage is TRBJ1-5; D might be TRBD1 (5 bases). The CDR3 runs to 14 residues. The V gene's germline CDR1 is MNHEY and CDR2 SVGAGI. V was trimmed by 6 bases and J by 2 bases, leaving 11 bases between them. This CDR3 reads CASRSGVGNQPQHF. CDR3 DNA: TGTGCCAGCAGGTCGGGGGTCGGCAATCAGCCCCAGCATTTT.

The table lists this clone with a count of one. The V and J genes are TRBV5-4 and TRBJ2-5; 10 positions match TRBD1. CDR1 is SGHNT and CDR2 is YYREEE in the germline V gene (reference sequence). The junction had 1 base not matched to a gene; V was cut back by 4 bases and J by 4 bases. This CDR3 region has 13 residues. The CDR3 DNA follows: TGTGCCAGCAGCCGGGACAGGGGAGAGACCCAGTACTTC. Translating gives CASSRDRGETQYF. The variable domain in full, with the rest retrieved from reference TRBV5-4 and TRBJ2-5, is ETGVTQSPTHLIKTRGQQVTLRCSSQSGHNTVSWYQQALGQGPQFIFQYYREEENGRGNFPPRFSGLQFPNYSSELNVNALELDDSALYLCASSRDRGETQYFGPGTRLLVL.

The chain links TRBV6-2 or TRBV6-3 to TRBJ1-3; 9 nucleotides agree with TRBD1. Trimming took 0 bases from V and 2 from J; bases not matched to a gene: 5. Germline assignment: CDR1 MNHEY and CDR2 SVGEGT. The CDR3 has 17 amino acids. The CDR3 DNA follows: TGTGCCAGCAGTTACTCCGGGGGACAGGGCACTGGAAACACCATATATTTT. It is translated as CASSYSGGQGTGNTIYF.

This clone came up once. The V and J genes are TRBV7-9 and TRBJ2-1; D perhaps matches TRBD1 (6 bases). The germline gives CDR1 SEHNR, CDR2 FQNEAQ (reference sequence). The CDR3 sequence is 15 residues long. The ends were cut back, 5 bases at V and 5 bases at J, with 16 bases in the middle. The CDR3 DNA sequence: TGTGCCAGCAGCCTACAGGGATTCTTACACAATGAGCAGTTCTTC. Encoded protein: CASSLQGFLHNEQFF.

Only a few counts were recorded for this clone. The V and J genes are TRBV9 and TRBJ1-4, with 7 bases aligning to TRBD1. Germline lookup yields CDR1 SGDLS and CDR2 YYNGEE. The V segment lost 4 bases and the J segment 2 bases; nucleotides outside the gene matches: 11. This CDR3 is 17 amino acids long. Here the CDR3 reads CASSPEQGVSTNEKLFF. Written as DNA, the CDR3 is TGTGCCAGCAGCCCAGAGCAGGGGGTTTCCACTAATGAAAAACTGTTTTTT.

The gene calls are TRBV7-8 and TRBJ2-2, with D hard to call. Germline assignment: CDR1 SGHVS and CDR2 FQNEAQ. The CDR3 has 13 residues. The V end was cut by 2 bases, the J end by 6 bases, with 7 bases between. The CDR3 loop reads CASSLTRSGELFF. The CDR3 DNA reads as TGTGCCAGCAGCTTAACCAGGTCCGGGGAGCTGTTTTTT.

The chain carries TRBV2 and TRBJ2-3, with TRBD2 matching over 10 bases. CDR3 size: 15 residues. The germline V gene encodes CDR1 SNHLY and CDR2 FYNNEI. J gave up 1 base and V 6 bases, and 4 bases lay outside the gene matches. In DNA, the CDR3 is TGTGCCAGCAGGGCTAGCGGGAGTCGCACAGATACGCAGTATTTT. Its protein is CASRASGSRTDTQYF. Using reference TRBV2 and TRBJ2-3 for the parts outside the CDR3, the full variable domain is EPEVTQTPSHQVTQMGQEVILRCVPISNHLYFYWYRQILGQKVEFLVSFYNNEISEKSEIFDDQFSVERPDGSNFTLKIRSTKLEDSAMYFCASRASGSRTDTQYFGPGTRLTVL.

This clone has more than one count but fewer than ten. The V gene is TRBV30, the J gene TRBJ1-5, with 9 bases aligning to TRBD1. This CDR3 comprises 13 residues. Trimming took 1 base from V and 10 from J; bases not matched to a gene: 5. From germline, CDR1 is GTSNPN and CDR2 SVGIG (reference sequence). The CDR3: CAWSGGTGTPQHF. As DNA, the CDR3 is TGTGCCTGGAGTGGCGGGACAGGGACCCCCCAGCATTTT.

V and J are TRBV7-2 and TRBJ1-2; 9 bases are shared with TRBD1. V trimming: 5 bases; J trimming: 7 bases; junction bases outside the gene matches: 14. The CDR3 contains 16 residues. The germline gives CDR1 SGHTA, CDR2 FQGNSA. Here the CDR3 reads CASSPGTGRRVGGYTF. CDR3 nucleotide sequence: TGTGCCAGCAGCCCCGGGACAGGGCGTCGGGTTGGTGGCTACACCTTC.

This clone appeared a few times. The chain links TRBV28 to TRBJ1-1, with D hard to call. This CDR3 is built from 11 residues. The germline CDR1 and CDR2 sequences are MDHEN and SYDVKM. Trimming shortened V by 5 bases and J by 11 bases, and 12 bases separated the two germline ends. CDR3: CASSPARGAFF. The CDR3 DNA follows: TGTGCCAGCAGTCCTGCGAGAGGGGCTTTCTTT.

A single count supports this clone. V usage is TRBV20-1 and J usage is TRBJ2-1; D remains ambiguous. The germline CDR1 and CDR2 sequences are DFQATT and SNEGSKA (reference sequence). The V end lost 3 bases, the J end lost 8 bases, and 8 bases lay between the germline ends. The CDR3 is made up of 11 amino acids. This chain's CDR3 is CSASGEDEQFF. Here the CDR3 DNA reads TGCAGTGCTAGTGGAGAGGATGAGCAGTTCTTC.

The chain couples TRBV7-9 to TRBJ1-2; D might be TRBD1 (5 bases). Germline V gene lookup returns CDR1 SEHNR and CDR2 FQNEAQ (reference sequence). V was pared by 3 bases and J by 8 bases, with 10 bases between. The CDR3 is 12 residues long. The CDR3 loop reads CASSFGGTGYTF. CDR3 DNA sequence: TGTGCCAGCAGCTTCGGCGGGACGGGCTACACCTTC.

V is TRBV19 and J is TRBJ1-5; 9 nucleotides align to TRBD1. This CDR3 has 14 residues. V shed 1 base, J shed 7 bases, and the junction held 2 bases outside the gene matches. Germline V gene sequence: CDR1 LNHDA, CDR2 SQIVND (reference sequence). Here the CDR3 reads CASSIGTGDQPQHF. The CDR3 DNA reads as TGTGCCAGTAGTATAGGGACAGGGGACCAGCCCCAGCATTTT.

The chain recombines TRBV10-1 with TRBJ2-7; 7 nucleotides line up with TRBD1. J lost 2 bases, V lost 3 bases, and 4 bases had no gene match. This CDR3 spans 14 amino acids. Germline V gene lookup returns CDR1 WNHNN and CDR2 SYGVQD (reference sequence). The CDR3 DNA sequence: TGCGCCAGCAGTGACGACAGGGCACCCTACGAGCAGTACTTC. It codes for CASSDDRAPYEQYF.

The J gene is TRBJ1-2, the V gene TRBV27; TRBD1 matches 8 bases. Germline CDR1 and CDR2: MNHEY and SMNVEV (reference sequence). This CDR3 is 14 amino acids long. With 4 bases clipped from V and 4 bases from J, the junction kept 5 bases outside the gene matches. The CDR3: CASSWTGMSYGYTF. The CDR3 DNA reads as TGTGCCAGCAGTTGGACAGGGATGTCCTATGGCTACACCTTC.

The CDR3 bases are TGTGCCAGCAGAAAGATGAGGGGGATAAACACTGAAGCTTTCTTT. Residues: CASRKMRGINTEAFF. The chain is built from TRBV28 and TRBJ1-1, with a weak D call TRBD1 (6 bases). The CDR3 has 15 residues. The ends were cut back, 6 bases at V and 2 bases at J, with 16 bases in the middle. CDR1 MDHEN and CDR2 SYDVKM come from the germline V gene.

The rearrangement joins TRBV3-1 (or the pseudogene TRBV3-2) to TRBJ2-7, with 10 positions matching TRBD2. The CDR3 is made up of 19 amino acids. With V trimmed by 1 base and J by 2 bases, 14 bases remained unmatched. Germline-derived CDR1 and CDR2 are LGHDT and YNNKEL (reference sequence). CDR3: CASSQGSASGSRGAYEQYF. The CDR3 bases are TGTGCCAGCAGCCAAGGGTCGGCTAGCGGGAGTCGAGGGGCCTACGAGCAGTACTTC.